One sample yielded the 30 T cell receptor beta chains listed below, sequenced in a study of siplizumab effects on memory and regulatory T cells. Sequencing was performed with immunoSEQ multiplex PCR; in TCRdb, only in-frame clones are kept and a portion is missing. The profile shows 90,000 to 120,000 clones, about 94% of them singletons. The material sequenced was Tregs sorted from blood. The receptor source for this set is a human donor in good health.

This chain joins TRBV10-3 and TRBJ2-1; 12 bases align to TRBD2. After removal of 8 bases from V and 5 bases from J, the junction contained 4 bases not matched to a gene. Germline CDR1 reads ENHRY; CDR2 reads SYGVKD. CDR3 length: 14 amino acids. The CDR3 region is CAIQTSGRNNEQFF. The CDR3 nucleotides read TGTGCCATCCAGACTAGCGGGAGAAACAATGAGCAGTTCTTC.

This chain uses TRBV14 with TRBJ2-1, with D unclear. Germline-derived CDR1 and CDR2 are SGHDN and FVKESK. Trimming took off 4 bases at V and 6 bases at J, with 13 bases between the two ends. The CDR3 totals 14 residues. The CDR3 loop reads CASSRRISGNEQFF. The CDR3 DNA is TGTGCCAGCAGCCGTCGAATAAGTGGCAATGAGCAGTTCTTC.

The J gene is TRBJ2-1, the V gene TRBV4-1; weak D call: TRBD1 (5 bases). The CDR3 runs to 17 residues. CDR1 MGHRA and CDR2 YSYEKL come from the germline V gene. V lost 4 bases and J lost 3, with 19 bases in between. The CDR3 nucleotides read TGCGCCAGCAGCCCCCTCCCTCCCTGGGGCATCTACAATGAGCAGTTCTTC. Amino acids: CASSPLPPWGIYNEQFF.

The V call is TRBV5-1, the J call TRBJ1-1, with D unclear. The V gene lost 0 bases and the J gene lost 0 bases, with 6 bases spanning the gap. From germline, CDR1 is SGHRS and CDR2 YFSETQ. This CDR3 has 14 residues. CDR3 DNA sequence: TGCGCCAGCAGCTTGGTACAAATGAACACTGAAGCTTTCTTT. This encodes CASSLVQMNTEAFF.

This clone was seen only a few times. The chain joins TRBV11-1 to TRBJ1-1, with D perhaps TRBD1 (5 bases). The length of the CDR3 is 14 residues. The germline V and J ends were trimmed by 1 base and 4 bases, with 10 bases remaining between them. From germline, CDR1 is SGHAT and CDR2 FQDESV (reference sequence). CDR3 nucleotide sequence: TGTGCCAGCAGCTTAGGATTTGACAGCACTGAAGCTTTCTTT. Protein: CASSLGFDSTEAFF.

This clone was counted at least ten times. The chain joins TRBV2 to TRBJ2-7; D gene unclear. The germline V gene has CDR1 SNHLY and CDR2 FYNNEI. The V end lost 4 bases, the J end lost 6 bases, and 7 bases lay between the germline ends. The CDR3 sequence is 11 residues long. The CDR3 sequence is CASSAWFEQYF. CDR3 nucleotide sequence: TGTGCCAGCAGTGCGTGGTTCGAGCAGTACTTC.

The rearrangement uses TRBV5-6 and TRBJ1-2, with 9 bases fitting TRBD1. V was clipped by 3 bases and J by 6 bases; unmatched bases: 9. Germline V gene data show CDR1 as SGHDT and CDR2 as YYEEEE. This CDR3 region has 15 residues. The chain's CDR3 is CASSSRQGGIHGYTF. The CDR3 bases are TGTGCCAGCAGCTCCCGACAGGGGGGAATCCATGGCTACACCTTC.

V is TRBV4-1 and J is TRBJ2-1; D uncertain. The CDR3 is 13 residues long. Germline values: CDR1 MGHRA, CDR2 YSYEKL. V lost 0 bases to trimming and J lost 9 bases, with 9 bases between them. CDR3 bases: TGCGCCAGCAGCCAAGACGAGGATTTTGAGCAGTTCTTC. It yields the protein CASSQDEDFEQFF.

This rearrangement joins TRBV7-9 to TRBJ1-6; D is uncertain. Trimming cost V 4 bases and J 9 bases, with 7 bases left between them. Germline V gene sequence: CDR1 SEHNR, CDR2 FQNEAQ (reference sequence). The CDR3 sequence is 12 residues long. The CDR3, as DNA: TGTGCCAGCAGCTCGACCTTTTCACCCCTCCACTTT. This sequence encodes CASSSTFSPLHF. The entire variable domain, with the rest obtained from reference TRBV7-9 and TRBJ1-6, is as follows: DTGVSQNPRHKITKRGQNVTFRCDPISEHNRLYWYRQTLGQGPEFLTYFQNEAQLEKSRLLSDRFSAERPKGSFSTLEIQRTEQGDSAMYLCASSSTFSPLHFGNGTRLTVT.

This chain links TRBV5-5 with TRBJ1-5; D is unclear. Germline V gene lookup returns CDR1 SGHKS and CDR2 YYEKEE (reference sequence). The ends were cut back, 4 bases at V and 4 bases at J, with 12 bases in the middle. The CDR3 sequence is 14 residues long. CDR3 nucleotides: TGTGCCAGCAGCGGGGTTGGCGGGAATCAGCCCCAGCATTTT. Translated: CASSGVGGNQPQHF.

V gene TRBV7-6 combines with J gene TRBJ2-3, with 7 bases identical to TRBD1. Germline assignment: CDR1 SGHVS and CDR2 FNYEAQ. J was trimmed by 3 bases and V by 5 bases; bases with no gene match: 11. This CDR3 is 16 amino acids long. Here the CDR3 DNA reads TGTGCCAGCAGCGAAGGAACAGGGGTCAGGACAGATACGCAGTATTTT. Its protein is CASSEGTGVRTDTQYF.

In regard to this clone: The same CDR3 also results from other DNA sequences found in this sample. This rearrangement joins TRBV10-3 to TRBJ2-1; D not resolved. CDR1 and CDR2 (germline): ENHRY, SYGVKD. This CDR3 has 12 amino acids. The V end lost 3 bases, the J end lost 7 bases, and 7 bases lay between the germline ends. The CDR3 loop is CAISEPYNEQFF. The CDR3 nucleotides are TGTGCCATCAGTGAACCTTATAATGAGCAGTTCTTC.

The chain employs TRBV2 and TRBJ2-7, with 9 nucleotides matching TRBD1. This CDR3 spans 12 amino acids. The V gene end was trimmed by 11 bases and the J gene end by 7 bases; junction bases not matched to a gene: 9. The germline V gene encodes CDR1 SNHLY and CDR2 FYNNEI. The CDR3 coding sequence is TGTGCCGGGGGTACAGGGGGCTGGGAGCAGTACTTC. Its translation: CAGGTGGWEQYF.

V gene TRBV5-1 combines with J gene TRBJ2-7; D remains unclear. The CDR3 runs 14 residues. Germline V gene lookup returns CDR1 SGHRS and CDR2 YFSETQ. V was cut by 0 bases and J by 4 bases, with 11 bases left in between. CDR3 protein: CASSLALDGYEQYF. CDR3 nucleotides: TGCGCCAGCAGCTTGGCCCTGGACGGGTACGAGCAGTACTTC.

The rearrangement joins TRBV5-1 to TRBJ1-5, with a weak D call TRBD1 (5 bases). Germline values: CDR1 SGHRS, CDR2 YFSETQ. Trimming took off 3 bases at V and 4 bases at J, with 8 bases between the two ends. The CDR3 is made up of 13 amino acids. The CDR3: CASSWDPNQPQHF. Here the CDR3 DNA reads TGCGCCAGCAGCTGGGACCCTAATCAGCCCCAGCATTTT.

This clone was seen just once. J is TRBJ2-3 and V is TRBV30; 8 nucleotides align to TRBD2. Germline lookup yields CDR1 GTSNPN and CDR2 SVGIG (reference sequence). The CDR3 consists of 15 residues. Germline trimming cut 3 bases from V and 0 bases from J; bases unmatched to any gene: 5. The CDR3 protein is CAWSELAVSTDTQYF. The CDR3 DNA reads TGTGCCTGGAGCGAACTAGCGGTCAGCACAGATACGCAGTATTTT. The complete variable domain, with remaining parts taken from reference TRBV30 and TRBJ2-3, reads SQTIHQWPATLVQPVGSPLSLECTVEGTSNPNLYWYRQAAGRGLQLLFYSVGIGQISSEVPQNLSASRPQDRQFILSSKKLLLSDSGFYLCAWSELAVSTDTQYFGPGTRLTVL.

CDR3 protein: CASSPGLGTGELFF. For the CDR3, the DNA is TGTGCCAGCAGCCCCGGACTTGGCACCGGGGAGCTGTTTTTT. The chain recombines TRBV5-6 with TRBJ2-2; D might be TRBD2 (5 bases). With 4 bases removed from V and 4 bases from J, the gap between germline ends came to 11 bases. Germline assignment: CDR1 SGHDT and CDR2 YYEEEE. The CDR3 spans 14 residues.

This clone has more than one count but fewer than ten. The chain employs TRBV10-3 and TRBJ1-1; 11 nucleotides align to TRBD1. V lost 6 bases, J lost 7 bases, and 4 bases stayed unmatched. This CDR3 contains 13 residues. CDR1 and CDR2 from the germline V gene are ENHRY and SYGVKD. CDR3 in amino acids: CAIRGQGEYEAFF. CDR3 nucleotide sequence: TGTGCCATCAGGGGACAGGGGGAATATGAAGCTTTCTTT.

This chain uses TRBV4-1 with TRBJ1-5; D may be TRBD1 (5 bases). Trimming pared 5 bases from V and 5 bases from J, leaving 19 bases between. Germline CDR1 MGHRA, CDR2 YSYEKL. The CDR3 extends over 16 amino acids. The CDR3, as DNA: TGCGCCAGCAGCTCAAGACTGAGGGGCGGCCATCAGCCCCAGCATTTT. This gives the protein CASSSRLRGGHQPQHF.

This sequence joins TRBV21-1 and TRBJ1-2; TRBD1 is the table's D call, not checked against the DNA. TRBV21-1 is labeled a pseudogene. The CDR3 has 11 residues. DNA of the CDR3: TGTGCCAGCTTCAGGGGATATGGCTACACCTTC. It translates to CASFRGYGYTF.

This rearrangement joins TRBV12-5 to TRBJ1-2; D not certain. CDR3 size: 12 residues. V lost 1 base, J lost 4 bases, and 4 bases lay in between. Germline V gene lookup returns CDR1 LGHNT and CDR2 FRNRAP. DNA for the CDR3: TGTGCTAGTGGTTTGGGGGGCTATGGCTACACCTTC. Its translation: CASGLGGYGYTF.

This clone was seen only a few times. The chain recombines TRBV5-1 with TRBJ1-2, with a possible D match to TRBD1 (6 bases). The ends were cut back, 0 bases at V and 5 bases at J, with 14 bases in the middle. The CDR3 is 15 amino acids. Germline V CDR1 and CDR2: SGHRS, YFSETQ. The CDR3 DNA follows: TGCGCCAGCAGCTTGGAACAGGGAACGACTTATGGCTACACCTTC. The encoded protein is CASSLEQGTTYGYTF.

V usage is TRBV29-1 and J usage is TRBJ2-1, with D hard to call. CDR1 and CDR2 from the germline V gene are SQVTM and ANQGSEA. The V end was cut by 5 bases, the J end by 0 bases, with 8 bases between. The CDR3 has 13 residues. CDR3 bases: TGCAGCGTTACGGCGTTCTCCTACAATGAGCAGTTCTTC. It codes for CSVTAFSYNEQFF.

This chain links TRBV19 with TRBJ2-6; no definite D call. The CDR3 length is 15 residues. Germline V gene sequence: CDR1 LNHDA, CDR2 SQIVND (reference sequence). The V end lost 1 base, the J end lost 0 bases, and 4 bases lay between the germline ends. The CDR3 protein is CASSIGSSGANVLTF. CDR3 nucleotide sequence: TGTGCCAGTAGTATAGGAAGCTCTGGGGCCAACGTCCTGACTTTC.

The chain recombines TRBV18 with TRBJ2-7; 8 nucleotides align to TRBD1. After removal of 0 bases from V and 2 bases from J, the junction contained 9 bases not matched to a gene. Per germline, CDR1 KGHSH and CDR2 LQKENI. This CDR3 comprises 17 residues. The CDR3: CASSPPLGQGRTYEQYF. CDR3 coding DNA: TGTGCCAGCTCACCACCACTAGGACAGGGCCGGACCTACGAGCAGTACTTC.

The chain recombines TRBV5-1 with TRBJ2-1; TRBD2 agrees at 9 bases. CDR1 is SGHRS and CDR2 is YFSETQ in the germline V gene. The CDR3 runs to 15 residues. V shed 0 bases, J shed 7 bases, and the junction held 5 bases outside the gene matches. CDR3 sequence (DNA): TGCGCCAGCAGCTTGGGTAGCGGGAGTATAAATGAGCAGTTCTTC. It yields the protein CASSLGSGSINEQFF.

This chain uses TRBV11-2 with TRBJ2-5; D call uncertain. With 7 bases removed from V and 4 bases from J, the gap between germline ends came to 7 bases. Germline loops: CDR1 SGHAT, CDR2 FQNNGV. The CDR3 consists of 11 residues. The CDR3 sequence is CASTPGETQYF. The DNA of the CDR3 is TGTGCCAGCACCCCAGGAGAGACCCAGTACTTC.

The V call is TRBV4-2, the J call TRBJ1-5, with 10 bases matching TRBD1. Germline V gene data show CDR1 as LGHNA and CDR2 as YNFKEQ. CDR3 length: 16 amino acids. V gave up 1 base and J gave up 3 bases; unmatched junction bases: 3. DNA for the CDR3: TGTGCCAGCAGCCAAGGGACAGGGGGTAACAATCAGCCCCAGCATTTT. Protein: CASSQGTGGNNQPQHF.

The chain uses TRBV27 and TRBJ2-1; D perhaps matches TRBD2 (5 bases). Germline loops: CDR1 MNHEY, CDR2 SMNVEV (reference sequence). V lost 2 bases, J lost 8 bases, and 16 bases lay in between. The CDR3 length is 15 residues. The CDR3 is CASSLEGGKRDEQFF. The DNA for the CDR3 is TGTGCCAGCAGTTTAGAGGGCGGTAAGAGGGATGAGCAGTTCTTC.

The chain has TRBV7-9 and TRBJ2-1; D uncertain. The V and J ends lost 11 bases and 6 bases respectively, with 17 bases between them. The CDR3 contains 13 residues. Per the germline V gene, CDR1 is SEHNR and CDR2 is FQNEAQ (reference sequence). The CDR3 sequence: CAYSRLPFNEQFF. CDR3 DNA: TGTGCCTACTCACGTCTGCCTTTCAATGAGCAGTTCTTC.